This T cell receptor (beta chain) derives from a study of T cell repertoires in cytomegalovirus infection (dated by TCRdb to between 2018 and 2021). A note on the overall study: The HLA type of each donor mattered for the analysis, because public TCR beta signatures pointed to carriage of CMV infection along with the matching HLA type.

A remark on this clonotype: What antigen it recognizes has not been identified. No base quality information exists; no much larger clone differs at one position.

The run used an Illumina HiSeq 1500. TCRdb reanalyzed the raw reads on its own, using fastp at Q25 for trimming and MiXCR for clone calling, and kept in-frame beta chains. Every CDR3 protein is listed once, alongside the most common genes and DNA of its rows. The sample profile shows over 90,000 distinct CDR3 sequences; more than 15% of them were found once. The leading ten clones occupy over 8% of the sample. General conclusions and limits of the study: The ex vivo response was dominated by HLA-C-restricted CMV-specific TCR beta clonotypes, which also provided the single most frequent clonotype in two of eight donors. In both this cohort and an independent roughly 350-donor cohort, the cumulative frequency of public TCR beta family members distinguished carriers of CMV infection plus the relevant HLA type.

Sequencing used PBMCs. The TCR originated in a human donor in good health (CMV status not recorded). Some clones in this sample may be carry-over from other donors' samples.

CDR3 reads: CASSLSGWGETQYF. The DNA sequence is given as TGTGCCAGCAGCTTAAGCGGTTGGGGAGAGACCCAGTACTTC. The chain is encoded by TRBV7-9 joined to TRBJ2-5; the best D guess is TRBD2, with 5 bases matching. The V and J ends are trimmed by 2 bases and 4 bases, leaving 11 bases between them. CDR1 and CDR2, per the germline V gene (reference sequence), are SEHNR and FQNEAQ. Taken from cysteine to phenylalanine, the CDR3 has 14 residues. Just the 42-base CDR3 DNA is kept, in frame starting at base 1. Reference TRBV7-9 and TRBJ2-5 proteins supply the regions before and after the CDR3; the full variable domain is: DTGVSQNPRHKITKRGQNVTFRCDPISEHNRLYWYRQTLGQGPEFLTYFQNEAQLEKSRLLSDRFSAERPKGSFSTLEIQRTEQGDSAMYLCASSLSGWGETQYFGPGTRLLVL.